The 14 T cell receptor beta chains given below trace back to one sample, sequenced in a study of blood T cell repertoires in COVID-19. The method was immunoSEQ multiplex PCR; TCRdb's version includes in-frame clones alone and lacks a portion of them. The sample consists of approximately 300,000 clones, about 90% of them appearing once. Sequenced material: PBMCs or T cells enriched from blood (not recorded which). These receptor sequences come from a woman aged 18-29 years with acute COVID-19.

This sequence joins TRBV28 and TRBJ1-5, with TRBD1 matching 12 bases. This CDR3 has 16 amino acids. After removal of 2 bases from V and 6 bases from J, the junction contained 5 bases not matched to a gene. From germline, CDR1 is MDHEN and CDR2 SYDVKM. CDR3 DNA: TGTGCCAGCAGTTTAGAGGGACAGGGGGCTAGTCAGCCCCAGCATTTT. Its protein is CASSLEGQGASQPQHF.

The J gene is TRBJ2-2, the V gene TRBV18; TRBD1 aligns across 10 bases. CDR1 and CDR2 (germline): KGHSH, LQKENI. J was trimmed by 7 bases and V by 5 bases; bases with no gene match: 13. The CDR3 runs to 17 residues. In DNA form, the CDR3 reads TGTGCCAGCTCAGCGACTCGACAGGGGGCGACGAACGGGGAGCTGTTTTTT. Translation gives CASSATRQGATNGELFF.

This sequence joins TRBV11-2 and TRBJ2-7; TRBD2 might be the D (5 bases). From germline, CDR1 is SGHAT and CDR2 FQNNGV. V was pared by 8 bases and J by 0 bases, with 20 bases between. The CDR3 has 16 residues. The CDR3 loop is CASCSSGNGLSYEQYF. The CDR3 DNA reads as TGTGCCAGCTGTTCCTCCGGGAACGGCCTCTCCTACGAGCAGTACTTC.

The V gene is TRBV24-1, the J gene TRBJ2-7; no clear D gene. Trimming took off 5 bases at V and 8 bases at J, with 9 bases between the two ends. The CDR3 sequence is 11 residues long. The V gene's germline CDR1 is KGHDR and CDR2 SFDVKD. As DNA, the CDR3 is TGTGCCACCAGTGTAGCCATCCAGCAGTACTTC. It codes for CATSVAIQQYF.

The chain employs TRBV27 and TRBJ1-5; TRBD1 is a possible D gene (5 bases). This CDR3 has 13 amino acids. Germline V gene data show CDR1 as MNHEY and CDR2 as SMNVEV (reference sequence). Trimming shortened V by 5 bases and J by 6 bases, and 11 bases separated the two germline ends. CDR3 bases: TGTGCCAGCAGTACGTTTAGGGGTCAGCCCCAGCATTTT. Encoded protein: CASSTFRGQPQHF.

The CDR3 spells CSVSPDRDYGYTF. As DNA, the CDR3 is TGCAGCGTTTCGCCAGACAGGGACTATGGCTACACCTTC. The chain has TRBV29-1 and TRBJ1-2; 7 nucleotides match TRBD1. The V segment lost 5 bases and the J segment 3 bases; nucleotides outside the gene matches: 6. From germline, CDR1 is SQVTM and CDR2 ANQGSEA. This CDR3 spans 13 amino acids.

The chain has TRBV5-5 and TRBJ1-1; 7 bases map to TRBD1. There are 16 residues in the CDR3. The V gene's germline CDR1 is SGHKS and CDR2 YYEKEE (reference sequence). The V segment lost 4 bases and the J segment 0 bases; nucleotides outside the gene matches: 9. The CDR3 sequence is CASSPTGLGMNTEAFF. As DNA, the CDR3 is TGTGCCAGCAGCCCGACAGGGCTCGGAATGAACACTGAAGCTTTCTTT.

The rearrangement links TRBV7-9 to TRBJ1-4; tentatively, D is TRBD1 (5 bases). Germline assignment: CDR1 SEHNR and CDR2 FQNEAQ (reference sequence). The CDR3 is made up of 16 amino acids. V lost 1 base, J lost 6 bases, and 15 bases lay in between. In DNA, the CDR3 is TGTGCCAGCAGCTTAGAACGGGGGAGAGACTATGAAAAACTGTTTTTT. This translates into CASSLERGRDYEKLFF. Together with reference TRBV7-9 and TRBJ1-4, the CDR3 gives the full variable domain: DTGVSQNPRHKITKRGQNVTFRCDPISEHNRLYWYRQTLGQGPEFLTYFQNEAQLEKSRLLSDRFSAERPKGSFSTLEIQRTEQGDSAMYLCASSLERGRDYEKLFFGSGTQLSVL.

The rearrangement uses TRBV19 and TRBJ2-1; D is perhaps TRBD2 (6 bases). Trimming took off 5 bases at V and 0 bases at J, with 11 bases between the two ends. Germline V gene data show CDR1 as LNHDA and CDR2 as SQIVND (reference sequence). The CDR3 extends over 15 amino acids. The CDR3 loop reads CASSLAFSSYNEQFF. The CDR3 coding sequence is TGTGCCAGTAGTCTAGCGTTTAGCTCCTACAATGAGCAGTTCTTC. The complete variable domain, with remaining parts taken from reference TRBV19 and TRBJ2-1, reads DGGITQSPKYLFRKEGQNVTLSCEQNLNHDAMYWYRQDPGQGLRLIYYSQIVNDFQKGDIAEGYSVSREKKESFPLTVTSAQKNPTAFYLCASSLAFSSYNEQFFGPGTRLTVL.

The chain couples TRBV6-5 to TRBJ1-2; D is possibly TRBD1 (6 bases). This CDR3 has 14 amino acids. From germline, CDR1 is MNHEY and CDR2 SVGAGI. Trimming removed 2 bases from V and 6 bases from J, with 13 bases in between. The CDR3 region is CASSYRAGVDGYTF. DNA for the CDR3: TGTGCCAGCAGTTACCGGGCAGGGGTGGATGGCTACACCTTC.

The rearrangement joins TRBV3-1 (or the pseudogene TRBV3-2) to TRBJ2-7; TRBD1 matches at 7 bases. This CDR3 is 14 amino acids long. V lost 3 bases, J lost 3 bases, and 5 bases stayed unmatched. From germline, CDR1 is LGHDT and CDR2 YNNKEL (reference sequence). In nucleotides, the CDR3 is TGTGCCAGCAGCCAGCCGGGACAGCTCTACGAGCAGTACTTC. This encodes CASSQPGQLYEQYF.

The rearrangement uses TRBV28 and TRBJ1-2; TRBD1 aligns across 7 bases. V lost 6 bases to trimming and J lost 8 bases; unmatched junction nucleotides: 12. There are 14 residues in the CDR3. Looked up from germline, CDR1 is MDHEN and CDR2 is SYDVKM. CDR3 sequence reads: CASSPGTAFRGYTF. The CDR3 DNA is TGTGCCAGCAGCCCAGGGACAGCTTTCCGGGGCTACACCTTC.

The DNA of the CDR3 is TGCAGCGTTGAAACAGGGATCTCCTTTTATAGCAATCAGCCCCAGCATTTT. This gives the protein CSVETGISFYSNQPQHF. The rearrangement uses TRBV29-1 and TRBJ1-5; a weak D match, TRBD1 (6 bases). This CDR3 region has 17 residues. The ends were cut back, 2 bases at V and 0 bases at J, with 17 bases in the middle. The germline V gene has CDR1 SQVTM and CDR2 ANQGSEA.

This chain connects TRBV28 to TRBJ1-1; 10 bases match TRBD1. The CDR3 contains 17 residues. CDR1 and CDR2 (germline): MDHEN, SYDVKM. Losses at the gene ends were 5 bases for V and 0 bases for J; bases not matched to a gene: 9. The CDR3 reads CASSLIGTGVMNTEAFF. The CDR3 DNA reads as TGTGCCAGCAGTCTAATCGGGACAGGGGTAATGAACACTGAAGCTTTCTTT.